Shown below are 4 T cell receptor beta chains from a single sample sequenced in a study of blood T cell repertoires in COVID-19. Libraries were prepared by immunoSEQ multiplex PCR; TCRdb keeps only in-frame clonotypes and omits some of them. Found here are about 97,000 clones, 85% to 90% of them singletons; the top ten hold approximately 15%. The sample was peripheral blood. These receptors were taken from a human donor in a cohort sampled during active COVID-19.

This clone came up a few times. V is TRBV25-1 and J is TRBJ2-1; 7 bases are shared with TRBD2. Trimming cost V 3 bases and J 9 bases; bases outside gene matches: 2. This CDR3 has 12 residues. The germline gives CDR1 MGHDK, CDR2 SYGVNS. CDR3 region: CASSDGRVEQFF. As DNA, the CDR3 is TGTGCCAGCAGTGATGGGAGGGTTGAGCAGTTCTTC.

This chain uses TRBV9 with TRBJ1-2; D not certain. CDR1 SGDLS and CDR2 YYNGEE come from the germline V gene. Between the trimmed V and J ends, which lost 7 bases and 0 bases, there was a span of 7 bases. This CDR3 is built from 12 residues. The CDR3 DNA reads TGTGCCAGCGGGAGTTCTAACTATGGCTACACCTTC. As protein: CASGSSNYGYTF.

The rearrangement links TRBV3-1 (or the pseudogene TRBV3-2) to TRBJ2-1, with TRBD2 matching 13 bases. V shed 4 bases, J shed 6 bases, and the junction held 18 bases outside the gene matches. The CDR3 is 20 amino acids. Germline CDR1 and CDR2: LGHDT and YNNKEL (reference sequence). In nucleotides, the CDR3 is TGTGCCAGCAGCCCAAAGCGTAAATTGCGACTAGCGGGAGGCGGCAATGAGCAGTTCTTC. Protein: CASSPKRKLRLAGGGNEQFF.

The chain is built from TRBV4-1 and TRBJ2-7; 8 nucleotides line up with TRBD2. This CDR3 is 16 amino acids long. Germline CDR1 MGHRA, CDR2 YSYEKL. Unmatched junction bases numbered 14, after V lost 5 bases and J lost 5 bases. CDR3 bases: TGCGCCAGCAGCTTCCCTACTATTCGCGGGAGGAACGAGCAGTACTTC. It translates to CASSFPTIRGRNEQYF.